This T cell receptor (beta chain) was retrieved from a study of early T cells in non-severe SARS-CoV-2 infection. This clonotype was detected ten times or more. Unique molecular identifiers (one per individual cDNA molecule) were attached. From the 5' RACE reads, TCRdb called clonotypes with MiXCR, one entry per CDR3 protein. This table has over 55,000 distinct CDR3 sequences, around an eighth appearing once. In germline, CDR1 is MNHEY, CDR2 SVGEGT. The CDR3 covers 16 residues. V was cut by 2 bases and J by 5 bases, with 18 bases left in between. The TCR comes from an adult who was a healthcare worker with PCR-confirmed SARS-CoV-2 infection or an uninfected control (not recorded which). The chain couples TRBV6-2 or TRBV6-3 to TRBJ1-1, with D possibly TRBD1 on 5 matching bases. Sequenced input: whole blood. In nucleotides, the CDR3 is TGTGCCAGCAGTTACAGACAGCCCTTAAGAGGGACTGAAGCTTTCTTT. This sequence encodes CASSYRQPLRGTEAFF.